The rows below give T cell receptor beta chains drawn from one sample of a study of early T cells in non-severe SARS-CoV-2 infection. TCRdb re-derived calls from the 5' RACE reads in MiXCR, one entry per CDR3 protein. This sample has about 100,000 distinct CDR3 sequences, with 11% found just once. Material for sequencing was whole blood. These TCRs come from an adult who was a healthcare worker with PCR-confirmed SARS-CoV-2 infection or an uninfected control (not recorded which). Each CDR3 is given with its conserved first and last residue. A D gene is named only where the DNA matches it firmly. Clone sizes are given selectively: once, few, many, or a class where the clone is expanded.

V gene	D gene	J gene	clone size	CDR3 protein	CDR3 DNA
TRBV2	-	TRBJ2-5	many	CASSVYQETQYF	TGTGCCAGCAGTGTGTACCAAGAGACCCAGTACTTC
TRBV3-1	-	TRBJ1-2	many	CASSQGQNYGYTF	TGTGCCAGCAGCCAAGGACAGAACTATGGCTACACCTTC
TRBV3-2	-	TRBJ1-5	few	CASSHPTSTGPRQPQHF	TGTGCCAGCAGCCACCCAACCTCGACGGGCCCCCGTCAGCCCCAGCATTTT
TRBV28	-	TRBJ2-7	many	CASRGLPTYEQYF	TGTGCCAGCAGGGGACTCCCCACCTACGAGCAGTACTTC
TRBV28	-	TRBJ2-1	-	CASSLWRDEQFF	TGTGCCAGCAGTTTATGGAGGGATGAGCAGTTCTTC
TRBV6-4	TRBD1	TRBJ2-3	many	CASSDGTDTDTQYF	TGTGCCAGCAGTGACGGGACAGACACAGATACGCAGTATTTT
TRBV7-9	-	TRBJ1-4	many	CASSSRGTGEKLFF	TGTGCCAGCAGCTCCCGGGGGACCGGGGAAAAACTGTTTTTT
TRBV5-1	-	TRBJ2-5	many	CASSLQGAETQYF	TGCGCCAGCAGCTTGCAGGGAGCAGAGACCCAGTACTTC
TRBV24-1	-	TRBJ2-7	-	CAIPPGPHIYEQYF	TGTGCCATACCGCCGGGACCGCATATCTACGAGCAGTACTTC
TRBV10-2	-	TRBJ2-7	few	CASSESTYLYEQYF	TGCGCCAGCAGTGAGTCGACGTACCTCTACGAGCAGTACTTC
TRBV20-1	-	TRBJ2-2	many	CSAKIRQPGELFF	TGCAGTGCTAAGATAAGGCAACCCGGGGAGCTGTTTTTT
TRBV28	-	TRBJ2-7	few	CASSMTGYEQYF	TGTGCCAGCAGTATGACAGGTTACGAGCAGTACTTC
TRBV24-1	-	TRBJ2-1	many	CATGSSEFEQFF	TGTGCCACCGGCTCTTCGGAGTTCGAGCAGTTCTTC
TRBV6-5	TRBD2	TRBJ2-1	-	CASSRTSGTHNEQFF	TGTGCCAGCAGTAGGACTAGCGGGACTCACAATGAGCAGTTCTTC
TRBV6-2/TRBV6-3	-	TRBJ2-7	few	CASFTGGPGGLWEEQYF	TGTGCCAGCTTTACAGGAGGGCCCGGAGGCCTATGGGAGGAGCAGTACTTC
TRBV4-3	-	TRBJ1-5	many	CASSQDRGNQPQHF	TGCGCCAGCAGCCAAGATCGGGGGAATCAGCCCCAGCATTTT
TRBV14	TRBD2	TRBJ2-5	-	CASSPRTSAKGETQYF	TGTGCCAGCAGCCCCCGGACTAGCGCCAAGGGGGAGACCCAGTACTTC
TRBV9	TRBD1	TRBJ2-1	-	CASSGRTGLYNEQFF	TGTGCCAGCAGCGGTCGGACAGGGCTTTACAATGAGCAGTTCTTC
TRBV2	-	TRBJ2-2	few	CASSRAPWDTGELFF	TGTGCCAGCAGCCGGGCGCCATGGGACACCGGGGAGCTGTTTTTT
TRBV27	TRBD2	TRBJ2-2	few	CASRTGGRIPGELFF	TGTGCCAGCAGAACGGGGGGGAGAATTCCCGGGGAGCTGTTTTTT
TRBV6-6	TRBD1	TRBJ2-1	few	CASSYSGKGAPNEQFF	TGTGCCAGCAGTTACTCGGGAAAGGGGGCTCCCAATGAGCAGTTCTTC
TRBV27	-	TRBJ1-2	few	CASSLSPPRQF	TGTGCCAGCAGTTTATCTCCTCCCCGTCAATTC
TRBV21-1	-	TRBJ2-7	-	CAGVGGPYEQYF	TGTGCCGGGGTGGGGGGCCCCTACGAGCAGTACTTC
TRBV28	TRBD2	TRBJ2-3	-	CASIISGRGTDTQYF	TGTGCCAGCATCATTAGCGGGAGAGGTACAGATACGCAGTATTTT
TRBV6-2/TRBV6-3	-	TRBJ2-1	-	CASSYLEWQFF	TGTGCCAGCAGTTACCTAGAGTGGCAGTTCTTC
TRBV12-3/TRBV12-4	TRBD2	TRBJ2-7	few	CASSFGGLADQWHEQYF	TGTGCCAGCAGTTTTGGTGGGCTAGCGGACCAATGGCACGAGCAGTACTTC
TRBV27	-	TRBJ2-7	-	CASSLREGPYEQYF	TGTGCCAGCAGTTTAAGGGAAGGACCCTACGAGCAGTACTTC
TRBV6-5	TRBD2	TRBJ2-7	many	CASSYSSGGSYEQYF	TGTGCCAGCAGTTACTCGAGCGGGGGGTCCTACGAGCAGTACTTC
TRBV25-1	-	TRBJ2-7	few	CASVETDSYEQYF	TGTGCCAGCGTGGAGACAGATTCCTACGAGCAGTACTTC
TRBV5-6	TRBD2	TRBJ2-7	many	CASSSLTSSGDEQYF	TGTGCCAGCAGCTCCCTGACTAGCTCTGGAGACGAGCAGTACTTC
TRBV28	-	TRBJ2-3	-	CASSRLTDTQYF	TGTGCCAGCAGTCGTTTAACAGATACGCAGTATTTT
TRBV28	-	TRBJ1-5	few	CASKAVNQPQHF	TGTGCCAGCAAAGCCGTGAATCAGCCCCAGCATTTT
TRBV3-1	TRBD1	TRBJ2-1	-	CASSSRDRGPHEQFF	TGTGCCAGCAGCTCCCGGGACAGGGGGCCGCATGAGCAGTTCTTC
TRBV12-3/TRBV12-4	-	TRBJ2-5	-	CASSFLGGAETQYF	TGTGCCAGCAGTTTTTTGGGGGGCGCGGAGACCCAGTACTTC
TRBV7-2	TRBD2	TRBJ2-3	few	CASSLISGSLADTQYF	TGTGCCAGCAGCTTAATCAGCGGGAGTTTGGCAGATACGCAGTATTTT
TRBV28	-	TRBJ2-7	-	CASSFGQALAYEQYF	TGTGCCAGCAGTTTCGGGCAGGCCCTAGCCTACGAGCAGTACTTC
TRBV27	TRBD1	TRBJ2-7	many	CASSLSGTGGTEQYF	TGTGCCAGCAGTCTATCCGGGACAGGGGGCACCGAGCAGTACTTC
TRBV6-1	-	TRBJ1-5	-	CASNPTGSNQPQHF	TGTGCCAGCAACCCGACAGGATCCAATCAGCCCCAGCATTTT
TRBV24-1	-	TRBJ2-2	few	CATSETGTLNTGELFF	TGTGCCACCAGTGAAACCGGGACACTCAACACCGGGGAGCTGTTTTTT
TRBV14	-	TRBJ2-1	few	CASSQDRPLGGGPEFF	TGTGCCAGCAGCCAAGATCGGCCCTTAGGGGGAGGGCCAGAGTTCTTC
TRBV25-1	-	TRBJ2-7	-	CASSDFSEQYF	TGTGCCAGCAGTGACTTTAGCGAGCAGTACTTC
TRBV28	-	TRBJ1-5	-	CASSETTSNQPQHF	TGTGCCAGCAGTGAGACTACGTCCAATCAGCCCCAGCATTTT
TRBV25-1	TRBD2	TRBJ2-3	-	CASSEMGLAGSGDTQYF	TGTGCCAGCAGTGAAATGGGACTAGCGGGATCCGGAGATACGCAGTATTTT
TRBV12-3/TRBV12-4	TRBD1	TRBJ1-6	few	CASSSGQGRPLHF	TGTGCCAGCAGTTCGGGACAGGGGAGACCCCTCCACTTT
TRBV6-6	TRBD1	TRBJ1-5	-	CASSYPAGGFNQPQHF	TGTGCCAGCAGTTACCCGGCAGGGGGTTTTAATCAGCCCCAGCATTTT
TRBV11-2	-	TRBJ2-7	many	CASSPSPGSSYEQYF	TGTGCCAGCAGCCCCTCCCCTGGCAGCTCTTACGAGCAGTACTTC
TRBV24-1	-	TRBJ1-5	many	CATSDHHFGSNQPQHF	TGTGCCACCAGTGACCACCACTTCGGGAGCAATCAGCCCCAGCATTTT
TRBV12-3/TRBV12-4	-	TRBJ2-7	many	CASSAGYEQYF	TGTGCCAGCAGCGCAGGGTACGAGCAGTACTTC
TRBV12-3/TRBV12-4	-	TRBJ1-5	many	CASSKGTYSNQPQHF	TGTGCCAGCAGTAAAGGGACTTATAGCAATCAGCCCCAGCATTTT
TRBV5-4	TRBD2	TRBJ2-5	few	CASSRGLAGDETQYF	TGTGCCAGCAGCCGCGGACTAGCGGGAGATGAGACCCAGTACTTC
TRBV21-1	-	TRBJ2-1	-	CASSKGARPPYYGQFF	TGTGCCAGCAGCAAAGGGGCTAGACCCCCATATTATGGGCAGTTCTTC
TRBV20-1	-	TRBJ1-6	many	CSASSRGSPLHF	TGCAGTGCTAGTTCCAGGGGATCACCCCTCCACTTT